The rows below give T cell receptor beta chains drawn from one sample of a study of early T cells in non-severe SARS-CoV-2 infection. MiXCR was run by TCRdb on the 5' RACE reads, yielding one entry per CDR3 protein. The table lists over 60,000 distinct CDR3 sequences, under 15% of them singletons. Sequenced material: whole blood, taken at baseline. The receptors were gathered from an adult who was a healthcare worker with PCR-confirmed SARS-CoV-2 infection or an uninfected control (not recorded which). Both conserved end residues are part of each CDR3. Fields, in order: V gene, J gene, D gene, clone size, CDR3 protein, CDR3 DNA. The D gene is left open where the match is weak. A row's size may be missing; if present it is once, few, many or a size class.

>TRBV20-1|TRBJ2-3|-|few
CSGLGVDTQYF
TGCAGTGGTTTGGGGGTGGATACGCAGTATTTT
>TRBV27|TRBJ2-1|TRBD2|few
CASSSYASGYNEQFF
TGTGCCAGCAGTTCGTATGCTAGCGGGTACAATGAGCAGTTCTTC
>TRBV20-1|TRBJ1-1|-|-
CSASADTNTEAFF
TGCAGTGCTAGTGCGGACACGAACACTGAAGCTTTCTTT
>TRBV12-3/TRBV12-4|TRBJ2-3|-|-
CASSLGRWAGDTQYF
TGTGCCAGCAGTTTAGGCAGGTGGGCTGGAGATACGCAGTATTTT
>TRBV10-3|TRBJ2-3|TRBD2|-
CAISEGPAGGADTQYF
TGTGCCATCAGTGAGGGCCCAGCGGGGGGGGCAGATACGCAGTATTTT
>TRBV7-9|TRBJ2-5|-|few
CASSLRTDKETQYF
TGTGCCAGCAGCCTTCGGACAGACAAAGAGACCCAGTACTTC
>TRBV19|TRBJ2-7|-|few
CASSDRHQGFLPQYF
TGTGCCAGTAGTGACAGGCACCAGGGGTTTTTACCCCAGTACTTC
>TRBV7-9|TRBJ1-5|-|few
CASSWGLDRNQPQHF
TGTGCCAGCAGTTGGGGCTTAGATAGAAATCAGCCCCAGCATTTT
>TRBV27|TRBJ1-6|TRBD1|few
CASRGGPIISSYNSPLHF
TGTGCCAGCAGAGGGGGCCCAATAATCAGCTCCTATAATTCACCCCTCCACTTT
>TRBV2|TRBJ2-3|-|few
CAIHANAHDTQYF
TGTGCCATCCACGCCAACGCCCACGATACGCAGTATTTT
>TRBV7-3|TRBJ2-1|TRBD2|many
CASSPSSGARGEQFF
TGTGCCAGCAGCCCCTCTAGCGGGGCCAGGGGTGAGCAGTTCTTC
>TRBV11-2|TRBJ2-2|-|-
CASSFAGELFF
TGTGCCAGCAGCTTTGCCGGGGAGCTGTTTTTT
>TRBV20-1|TRBJ2-7|TRBD1|-
CSASQTGPYEQYF
TGCAGTGCTAGTCAGACAGGGCCCTACGAGCAGTACTTC
>TRBV11-2|TRBJ1-6|-|-
CASSFLGWTLHF
TGTGCCAGCAGCTTCCTTGGTTGGACCCTCCACTTT
>TRBV6-2/TRBV6-3|TRBJ2-7|TRBD2|-
CASKAPSGGAYEQYF
TGTGCCAGCAAAGCCCCTAGCGGGGGGGCCTACGAGCAGTACTTC
>TRBV4-1|TRBJ2-5|-|-
CASSHENRDTKETQYF
TGCGCCAGCAGCCATGAAAACCGGGACACTAAAGAGACCCAGTACTTC
>TRBV6-5|TRBJ2-3|-|-
CASSFLFTRGDTQYF
TGTGCCAGCAGTTTCCTATTCACCCGGGGAGATACGCAGTATTTT
>TRBV14|TRBJ1-1|-|few
CASSPYRTAASEAFF
TGTGCCAGCAGCCCTTACCGGACGGCCGCTTCCGAAGCTTTCTTT
>TRBV7-6|TRBJ2-1|TRBD2|few
CASSLGRTSGGEQFF
TGTGCCAGCAGCTTAGGGCGGACTAGCGGCGGTGAGCAGTTCTTC
>TRBV7-9|TRBJ2-7|-|few
CASSLSGTAYEQYF
TGTGCCAGCAGCTTATCCGGGACCGCCTACGAGCAGTACTTC
>TRBV5-5|TRBJ2-7|-|few
CASSFGTDPTYEQYF
TGTGCCAGCAGCTTCGGGACGGACCCAACCTACGAGCAGTACTTC
>TRBV15|TRBJ2-5|-|-
CATSRDLAEETQYF
TGTGCCACCAGCAGAGATTTGGCGGAAGAGACCCAGTACTTC
>TRBV6-2/TRBV6-3|TRBJ2-3|TRBD2|many
CASSSRRRGDTDTQYF
TGTGCCAGCAGTTCCCGGAGGCGGGGGGACACAGATACGCAGTATTTT
>TRBV2|TRBJ1-3|-|-
CASRDDRENTIYF
TGTGCCAGCAGGGATGACAGAGAGAACACCATATATTTT
>TRBV28|TRBJ2-4|-|many
CASKGEQGGISKNIQYF
TGTGCCAGCAAGGGTGAGCAGGGTGGAATTAGCAAAAACATTCAGTACTTC
>TRBV28|TRBJ2-7|TRBD1|-
CASRAGTGSYEQYF
TGTGCCAGCAGAGCCGGGACAGGGTCTTACGAGCAGTACTTC
>TRBV7-2|TRBJ2-1|-|few
CASSLQGRDNEQFF
TGTGCCAGCAGCTTACAGGGGAGGGACAATGAGCAGTTCTTC
>TRBV14|TRBJ2-1|TRBD2|-
CASSRLAGPTIEQFF
TGTGCCAGCAGCCGACTAGCGGGGCCTACAATAGAGCAGTTCTTC
>TRBV12-3/TRBV12-4|TRBJ2-1|TRBD2|-
CASTERGGSYNEQFF
TGTGCCAGCACCGAGCGGGGGGGCTCCTACAATGAGCAGTTCTTC
>TRBV12-3/TRBV12-4|TRBJ1-5|-|-
CASSLARGNQPQHF
TGTGCCAGCAGTTTAGCCAGGGGCAATCAGCCCCAGCATTTT
>TRBV5-1|TRBJ1-2|-|few
CASSLSQGYGYTF
TGCGCCAGCAGCTTGAGTCAGGGGTATGGCTACACCTTC
>TRBV5-1|TRBJ2-3|TRBD2|few
CASRSSGGADTQYF
TGCGCCAGCAGGTCCAGCGGGGGGGCAGATACGCAGTATTTT
>TRBV6-5|TRBJ1-2|TRBD1|many
CASSQGVRYGYTF
TGTGCCAGCAGCCAGGGGGTTCGCTATGGCTACACCTTC
>TRBV7-9|TRBJ2-1|-|few
CASSLAGGGREQFF
TGTGCCAGCAGCTTAGCTGGTGGGGGACGTGAGCAGTTCTTC
>TRBV12-3/TRBV12-4|TRBJ1-4|-|-
CASSLRQDNEKLFF
TGTGCCAGCAGTCTCCGACAGGACAATGAAAAACTGTTTTTT
>TRBV7-6|TRBJ1-1|-|medium-sized
CASSLGQMNTEAFF
TGTGCCAGCAGCTTAGGGCAGATGAACACTGAAGCTTTCTTT